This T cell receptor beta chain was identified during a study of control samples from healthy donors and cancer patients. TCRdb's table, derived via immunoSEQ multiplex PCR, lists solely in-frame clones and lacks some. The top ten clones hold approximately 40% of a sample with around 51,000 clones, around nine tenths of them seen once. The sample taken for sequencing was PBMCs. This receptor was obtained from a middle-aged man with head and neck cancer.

This chain's CDR3 is CASSPWGQGVGYTF. CDR3 coding DNA: TGTGCCAGCAGCCCTTGGGGACAGGGAGTTGGCTACACCTTC. V usage is TRBV7-9 and J usage is TRBJ1-2; 9 bases agree with TRBD1. Germline CDR1 reads SEHNR; CDR2 reads FQNEAQ (reference sequence). After removal of 5 bases from V and 7 bases from J, the junction contained 8 bases not matched to a gene. This CDR3 contains 14 residues.